These T cell receptor beta chains were read from a single sample in a study of control samples from healthy donors and cancer patients. Assay used: immunoSEQ multiplex PCR; TCRdb lists only in-frame clones, some missing. This sample has tens of thousands of clones; less than 90% occur once, and the top ten carry more than 3%. The sample was blood. These receptors all stem from a woman aged 45 to 65 in good health. CDR3s include the opening cysteine and the closing phenylalanine or tryptophan. The D gene is left open where the match is weak. The size field is filled for only some rows; it gives once, few, many or a size class.

d_gene,v_gene,j_gene,abundance,len,CDR3nt,CDR3aa
TRBD1,TRBV5-1,TRBJ2-1,-,16,TGCGCCAGCAGCTCCAGGGGGCGCGGGGCCTACAATGAGCAGTTCTTC,CASSSRGRGAYNEQFF
TRBD2,TRBV5-6,TRBJ2-2,-,16,TGTGCCAGCAACCCCCAGCGGGAGGGGGGCACCGGGGAGCTGTTTTTT,CASNPQREGGTGELFF
-,TRBV5-5,TRBJ2-7,-,13,TGTGCTACCCTGGGACCGACCTCAGACGAGCAGTACTTC,CATLGPTSDEQYF
-,TRBV5-8,TRBJ2-1,-,15,TGTGCCAGCAGCTTGAGTGTAGCCAGCCGGGATGAGCAGTTCTTC,CASSLSVASRDEQFF
-,TRBV2,TRBJ1-5,-,16,TGTGCCAGCTCTCTTATGGAGGGGTTTAGCAATCAGCCCCAGCATTTT,CASSLMEGFSNQPQHF
TRBD2,TRBV2,TRBJ2-5,-,15,TGTGCCAGCAGTGTTCTAGCGGGAGGGGGAGAGACCCAGTACTTC,CASSVLAGGGETQYF
-,TRBV5-1,TRBJ1-5,-,13,TGCGCCAGCAGCCGGCTGGTTGGGCAGCCCCAGCATTTT,CASSRLVGQPQHF
-,TRBV30,TRBJ2-4,-,12,TGTGCCTGGGGCTTGGGCAAAAACATTCAGTACTTC,CAWGLGKNIQYF
-,TRBV5-4,TRBJ2-7,once,14,TGTGCCTATCTCGACCAAGACCACTCCTACGAGCAGTACTTC,CAYLDQDHSYEQYF
-,TRBV18,TRBJ1-5,-,14,TGTGCCAGCTCACGTTCGGGGCCAGGTCAGCCCCAGCATTTT,CASSRSGPGQPQHF
-,TRBV3-1/TRBV3-2,TRBJ1-1,-,15,TGTGCCAGCAGCCAAGAGGGCAGGGCGACAACTGAAGCTTTCTTT,CASSQEGRATTEAFF
TRBD2,TRBV7-9,TRBJ2-1,-,16,TGTGCCAGCAGCTTTGGGACTAGCGGGAGGGGGGATCGGCAGTTCTTC,CASSFGTSGRGDRQFF